At least ten counts were recorded for the clone carrying this T cell receptor (beta chain). What it recognizes is unknown. The time point denotes: pre-sensitization, week 0. Treatment described: therapeutic diphenylcyclopropenone sensitization with weekly scalp DPC. This specimen belongs to a study of human T cells and chemical hapten exposure. General observations from the study: Alopecia in the donors means their immune response may deviate from healthy people's.

The library tagged individual cDNA molecules with unique molecular identifiers. Study processing details: There were a median of around 97,000 TCRs per sample, with a range from 23,224 to 690,600. TCRdb re-called the RACE reads through MiXCR, storing one row per CDR3 protein. For this entry, the V and J calls and clone size follow TCRdb and not the study's own pipeline. The table has 350,000 to 400,000 distinct CDR3 sequences, 4.5% to 6% seen once; the top ten hold about 2.5%. Germline trimming cut 0 bases from V and 4 bases from J; bases unmatched to any gene: 6. Germline-derived CDR1 and CDR2 are SGHRS and YFSETQ. CDR3 length: 15 residues.

The source of this sequence is a woman between 50 and 59 years old with alopecia areata. Some clones in this sample may be carry-over from other donors' samples. This chain connects TRBV5-1 to TRBJ1-1; 7 nucleotides align to TRBD1. Specimen: whole blood, collected in connection with sensitization to the hapten diphenylcyclopropenone (DPC). The CDR3 DNA follows: TGCGCCAGCAGCTTGGGGGTAGGGGGCCCCACTGAAGCTTTCTTT. It codes for CASSLGVGGPTEAFF.